The 26 T cell receptor beta chains presented below share a single source sample, sequenced in a study of blood T cells in healthy people across ages (dated by TCRdb to between 2015 and 2017). Library method: 5' RACE. Sequencing took place on an Illumina HiSeq 2500. A second roughly 7 to 11 cycle PCR used a sample-barcoded 5' primer and a J-beta primer mix. The public reads were quality trimmed at Q25 with fastp and then assembled into clones with MiXCR by TCRdb, keeping productive beta chains. Identical CDR3 proteins give one entry, which carries the most common genes and DNA. The sample records about 1.5 million distinct CDR3 sequences, 35% to 45% of which are singletons. The ten top clones hold 4% of the sample. The specimen sequenced was blood. Receptors originate from a woman between 18 and 30 years old in good health.

This clonotype was detected a few times. The J gene is TRBJ1-1, the V gene TRBV20-1; D unclear. There are 15 residues in the CDR3. V was trimmed by 6 bases and J by 3 bases, leaving 20 bases between them. CDR1 is DFQATT and CDR2 is SNEGSKA in the germline V gene (reference sequence). This CDR3 reads CSAGSPAFGDTEAFF. As DNA, the CDR3 is TGCAGTGCAGGTAGCCCGGCTTTCGGCGACACTGAAGCTTTCTTT.

The chain is built from TRBV2 and TRBJ2-3; D gene uncertain. The CDR3 extends over 13 amino acids. The germline V and J ends were trimmed by 10 bases and 2 bases, with 13 bases remaining between them. Per germline, CDR1 SNHLY and CDR2 FYNNEI. In DNA, the CDR3 is TGTGCCAACCAAAATGGATTCACAGATACGCAGTATTTT. Its protein product is CANQNGFTDTQYF.

The genes are TRBV12-3 or TRBV12-4 and TRBJ2-5, with TRBD2 as a possible D gene (6 bases). Judging by the DNA end, TRBJ2-7 fits better; the J call may be wrong. The CDR3 totals 14 residues. The CDR3 region is CASSFFRRGGEQYF. The CDR3 nucleotides read TGTGCCAGCAGTTTTTTTCGGCGGGGAGGCGAGCAGTACTTC.

This chain links TRBV12-3 or TRBV12-4 with TRBJ1-3; D not resolved. V was pared by 4 bases and J by 2 bases, with 3 bases between. CDR3 length: 12 residues. CDR3 sequence (DNA): TGTGCCAGCAGTTCCGCTGGAAACACCATATATTTT. Encoded protein: CASSSAGNTIYF.

This clonotype came up many times. The chain links TRBV7-2 to TRBJ2-3; no definite D call. CDR1 SGHTA and CDR2 FQGNSA come from the germline V gene. Between the trimmed V and J ends, which lost 7 bases and 4 bases, there was a span of 15 bases. This CDR3 region has 14 residues. This CDR3 reads CASTHDWSSDTQYF. The CDR3 region has the DNA TGTGCCAGCACCCATGACTGGAGCTCAGATACGCAGTATTTT.

This clonotype was counted a few times. The genes are TRBV27 and TRBJ1-2, with 11 positions matching TRBD1. The CDR3 contains 15 residues. Germline V lookup: CDR1 MNHEY, CDR2 SMNVEV (reference sequence). V gave up 3 bases and J gave up 4 bases; unmatched junction bases: 4. CDR3 sequence: CASSFGQGAVYGYTF. CDR3 sequence (DNA): TGTGCCAGCAGTTTTGGACAGGGGGCAGTCTATGGCTACACCTTC.

The chain combines TRBV29-1 with TRBJ2-3; no clear D gene. The CDR3 loop spans 12 amino acids. V was trimmed by 4 bases and J by 6 bases, leaving 11 bases between them. CDR1 and CDR2 from the germline V gene are SQVTM and ANQGSEA. DNA for the CDR3: TGCAGCGTTGTGGGCAGACGCGATACGCAGTATTTT. Its protein product is CSVVGRRDTQYF.

The chain uses TRBV20-1 and TRBJ1-1; D is possibly TRBD1 (6 bases). This CDR3 region has 13 residues. V was shortened by 6 bases and J by 4 bases, with 15 bases between the two germline ends. The germline V gene encodes CDR1 DFQATT and CDR2 SNEGSKA (reference sequence). The CDR3 loop is CSAGKDRSTEAFF. In DNA form, the CDR3 reads TGCAGTGCGGGAAAGGACAGAAGCACTGAAGCTTTCTTT.

V is TRBV29-1 and J is TRBJ1-1; D may be TRBD1 (5 bases). Germline V gene sequence: CDR1 SQVTM, CDR2 ANQGSEA. Trimming cost V 7 bases and J 5 bases, with 17 bases left between them. CDR3 length: 13 residues. CDR3 region: CSAGTFGETEAFF. DNA for the CDR3: TGCAGCGCAGGGACCTTCGGGGAAACTGAAGCTTTCTTT.

This clonotype was recorded at least ten times. The chain uses TRBV27 and TRBJ2-1, with TRBD2 matching over 10 bases. This CDR3 comprises 14 residues. Germline CDR1 MNHEY, CDR2 SMNVEV (reference sequence). The junction had 1 base not matched to a gene; V was cut back by 4 bases and J by 4 bases. The CDR3: CASSWTSGYNEQFF. The DNA for the CDR3 is TGTGCCAGCAGTTGGACTAGCGGTTACAATGAGCAGTTCTTC.

The table lists this clonotype with a few counts. This sequence joins TRBV29-1 and TRBJ2-1, with 7 nucleotides matching TRBD2. The ends lost 5 bases at V and 2 bases at J; junction bases unmatched: 9. From germline, CDR1 is SQVTM and CDR2 ANQGSEA. The CDR3 sequence is 15 residues long. CDR3 DNA: TGCAGCGTTACAGGACTAGTTGCCCCCTACAATGAGCAGTTCTTC. It codes for CSVTGLVAPYNEQFF.

This clonotype was observed a handful of times. The genes are TRBV27 and TRBJ1-4; TRBD1 matches at 7 bases. V trimming: 6 bases; J trimming: 8 bases; junction bases outside the gene matches: 12. The germline gives CDR1 MNHEY, CDR2 SMNVEV (reference sequence). The CDR3 contains 15 residues. CDR3 bases: TGTGCCAGCAGGCCCGCGACAGGGCTCCGGGAAAAACTGTTTTTT. Encoded protein: CASRPATGLREKLFF.

This clonotype turned up a few times. V usage is TRBV9 and J usage is TRBJ1-2; no clear D gene. The V end was cut by 0 bases, the J end by 2 bases, with 14 bases between. Germline values: CDR1 SGDLS, CDR2 YYNGEE. The CDR3 sequence is 16 residues long. CDR3 sequence: CASSVVGSVPNYGYTF. CDR3 coding DNA: TGTGCCAGCAGCGTAGTCGGATCGGTACCCAACTATGGCTACACCTTC.

The genes are TRBV25-1 and TRBJ1-2; D might be TRBD1 (6 bases). Germline V gene data show CDR1 as MGHDK and CDR2 as SYGVNS. V was shortened by 2 bases and J by 0 bases, with 10 bases between the two germline ends. This CDR3 comprises 15 residues. In DNA, the CDR3 is TGTGCCAGCAGTGAACAGGGGCCAGCTAACTATGGCTACACCTTC. As protein: CASSEQGPANYGYTF.

The DNA for the CDR3 is TGCAGTGCTAGGCTCATGATGGAGACTGAAGCTTTCTTT. This gives the protein CSARLMMETEAFF. This chain connects TRBV20-1 to TRBJ1-1; D uncertain. Germline V gene lookup returns CDR1 DFQATT and CDR2 SNEGSKA (reference sequence). V shed 3 bases and J shed 5 bases, with 13 bases lying between them. CDR3 length equals 13 residues.

The V call is TRBV29-1, the J call TRBJ2-5, with TRBD1 as a possible D gene (6 bases). The end of the DNA aligns better with TRBJ2-7, so the J call may be wrong. CDR3 length: 14 residues. Germline V lookup: CDR1 SQVTM, CDR2 ANQGSEA. The CDR3 DNA follows: TGCAGCGTTCTGCCCGGGACACCTCCCTACGAGCAGTACTTC. This translates into CSVLPGTPPYEQYF.

CDR3 protein: CSVVPQRELNIQYF. CDR3 bases: TGCAGCGTTGTACCCCAGCGGGAGCTGAACATTCAGTACTTC. The V call is TRBV29-1, the J call TRBJ2-4; 8 nucleotides align to TRBD2. V was clipped by 4 bases and J by 7 bases; unmatched bases: 9. The CDR3 spans 14 residues. Looked up from germline, CDR1 is SQVTM and CDR2 is ANQGSEA.

A note on this clonotype: Germline and junction disagree at one end, which may indicate a read error. The chain links TRBV7-2 to TRBJ1-1, with a tentative D call TRBD1 (5 bases). The CDR3 totals 13 residues. Germline lookup yields CDR1 SGHTA and CDR2 FQGNSA. The CDR3 DNA reads as TGTGTCAGCAGCGCGGACAAGAACACTGAAGCTTTCTTT. Encoded protein: CVSSADKNTEAFF.

CDR3 bases: TGTGCCAGCAGCTCCGCCCGGGGGGCCTCCTATAATTCACCCCTCCACTTT. The encoded protein is CASSSARGASYNSPLHF. The chain carries TRBV7-9 and TRBJ1-6; perhaps TRBD1 as D (6 bases). The germline V gene has CDR1 SEHNR and CDR2 FQNEAQ (reference sequence). Trimming cost V 4 bases and J 0 bases, with 13 bases left between them. The CDR3 has 17 residues.

This clonotype has ten or more counts. The V call is TRBV20-1, the J call TRBJ2-1; 10 bases agree with TRBD1. The germline V gene has CDR1 DFQATT and CDR2 SNEGSKA (reference sequence). The CDR3 contains 15 residues. Trimming removed 1 base from V and 3 bases from J; junction bases left unmatched: 3. The CDR3 sequence is CSARGTGGIYNEQFF. CDR3 coding DNA: TGCAGTGCTAGAGGGACAGGGGGTATCTACAATGAGCAGTTCTTC.

This clonotype has a single count. This chain uses TRBV7-2 with TRBJ2-1; D is perhaps TRBD2 (6 bases). Germline loops: CDR1 SGHTA, CDR2 FQGNSA. CDR3 length: 15 amino acids. V lost 2 bases, J lost 5 bases, and 13 bases lay in between. CDR3 loop: CASSLQRVVDNEQFF. The CDR3 DNA follows: TGTGCCAGCAGCTTACAGCGGGTGGTGGACAATGAGCAGTTCTTC.

This chain connects TRBV20-1 to TRBJ2-3; D not certain. CDR1 is DFQATT, CDR2 SNEGSKA, per germline (reference sequence). V dropped 6 bases and J dropped 1 base, with 11 bases sitting between them. The CDR3 extends over 13 amino acids. CDR3 loop: CSAPTPGTDTQYF. The CDR3 DNA sequence: TGCAGTGCCCCAACGCCGGGCACAGATACGCAGTATTTT.

The V gene is TRBV7-2, the J gene TRBJ1-5; maybe TRBD1 (5 bases). In germline, CDR1 is SGHTA, CDR2 FQGNSA. Trimming left V 3 bases short and J 4 bases short, with 13 bases between. The CDR3 sequence is 15 residues long. The CDR3 DNA follows: TGTGCCAGCAGCTTGCAGGGAGGTAAAAATCAGCCCCAGCATTTT. Translating it yields CASSLQGGKNQPQHF. The complete variable domain, with remaining parts taken from reference TRBV7-2 and TRBJ1-5, reads GAGVSQSPSNKVTEKGKDVELRCDPISGHTALYWYRQSLGQGLEFLIYFQGNSAPDKSGLPSDRFSAERTGGSVSTLTIQRTQQEDSAVYLCASSLQGGKNQPQHFGDGTRLSIL.

A remark on this clonotype: This sequence may be a read error, since a much larger clone differs from it by one base. The chain joins TRBV29-1 to TRBJ2-1; D is uncertain. Germline V gives CDR1 SQVTM, CDR2 ANQGSEA. V gave up 1 base and J gave up 8 bases, with 9 bases separating them. The CDR3 spans 12 residues. CDR3 sequence reads: CSVEGMGDEQFF. Written as DNA, the CDR3 is TGCAGCGTTGAAGGCATGGGCGATGAGCAGTTCTTC.

The chain carries TRBV15 and TRBJ2-3; either TRBD1 or TRBD2 may supply D (6 bases each). There are 16 residues in the CDR3. Germline loops: CDR1 LNHNV, CDR2 YYDKDF (reference sequence). The V end lost 0 bases, the J end lost 1 base, and 11 bases lay between the germline ends. The CDR3 DNA sequence: TGTGCCACCAGCAGAGATAGGAGGGGGGGCACAGATACGCAGTATTTT. This translates into CATSRDRRGGTDTQYF.

This clonotype turned up a few times. The chain recombines TRBV10-3 with TRBJ1-1; D not resolved. The ends were cut back, 11 bases at V and 1 base at J, with 14 bases in the middle. CDR3 length equals 13 residues. Germline assignment: CDR1 ENHRY and CDR2 SYGVKD. CDR3 nucleotides: TGTGCCGGTTCAGACTATTCGAACACTGAAGCTTTCTTT. Protein sequence: CAGSDYSNTEAFF.